The 24 T cell receptor beta chains given below trace back to one sample, sequenced in a study of response to subunit inactivated influenza vaccine. Each CDR3 protein gets one entry after TCRdb re-called the RT-PCR reads with MiXCR. The data show approximately 500,000 distinct CDR3 sequences, about 14% seen once. Here the sequenced sample was PBMCs from blood, taken less than 13 days after vaccination. These receptor sequences come from a man aged 50-60 years who received an inactivated influenza vaccine.

The chain links TRBV6-6 to TRBJ2-2; 7 bases line up with TRBD2. Germline loops: CDR1 MNHNY, CDR2 SVGAGI (reference sequence). The CDR3 consists of 16 residues. The trim removed 8 bases at V and 1 base at J, leaving 10 bases unmatched. The CDR3 spells CASSRSGAGNTGELFF. Here the CDR3 DNA reads TGTGCCAGCTCCCGCAGCGGGGCGGGGAACACCGGGGAGCTGTTTTTT.

The chain combines TRBV19 with TRBJ1-6; 8 nucleotides match TRBD1. The CDR3 length is 16 residues. J lost 2 bases, V lost 6 bases, and 6 bases had no gene match. CDR1 is LNHDA and CDR2 is SQIVND in the germline V gene (reference sequence). CDR3 coding DNA: TGTGCCAGTAGCCGCAGGGGGCGCCCCTATAATTCACCCCTCCACTTT. This encodes CASSRRGRPYNSPLHF.

This clonotype has a count of ten or more. The chain links TRBV20-1 to TRBJ1-6; a possible D gene is TRBD1 (5 bases). The germline V gene encodes CDR1 DFQATT and CDR2 SNEGSKA (reference sequence). The CDR3 is 14 residues long. V was clipped by 2 bases and J by 10 bases, with 15 bases between them. CDR3 DNA sequence: TGCAGTGCTAGAAGCCAGGGTGGTGGATCACCCCTCCACTTT. It codes for CSARSQGGGSPLHF.

The V gene is TRBV5-4, the J gene TRBJ2-1; D gene unclear. CDR1 is SGHNT, CDR2 YYREEE, per germline (reference sequence). Between the trimmed V and J ends, which lost 4 bases and 9 bases, there was a span of 17 bases. The CDR3 spans 14 residues. CDR3 sequence: CASSEEIQHGEQFF. CDR3 sequence (DNA): TGTGCCAGCAGCGAGGAGATACAACACGGTGAGCAGTTCTTC.

The rearrangement links TRBV10-3 to TRBJ1-2; tentative D call: TRBD1 (5 bases). CDR3 length: 13 residues. The germline CDR1 and CDR2 sequences are ENHRY and SYGVKD. Trimming took 1 base from V and 2 from J, leaving 5 bases between them. CDR3 in amino acids: CAISEWDNYGYTF. CDR3 DNA: TGTGCCATCAGTGAGTGGGACAACTATGGCTACACCTTC.

V and J are TRBV10-3 and TRBJ2-7; 7 positions match TRBD1. The ends lost 3 bases at V and 3 bases at J; junction bases unmatched: 14. Looked up from germline, CDR1 is ENHRY and CDR2 is SYGVKD. The CDR3 runs to 17 residues. For the CDR3, the DNA is TGTGCCATCAGTGACCTTACTGCCGGACAGGTCCGCTACGAGCAGTACTTC. This encodes CAISDLTAGQVRYEQYF.

V gene TRBV4-1 combines with J gene TRBJ2-3; either TRBD1 or TRBD2 may supply D (6 bases each). CDR3 length: 17 amino acids. Trimming shortened V by 8 bases and J by 3 bases, and 24 bases separated the two germline ends. Germline-derived CDR1 and CDR2 are MGHRA and YSYEKL. The CDR3 protein is CASRQPGAGRSTDTQYF. The CDR3 coding sequence is TGCGCCAGCCGACAACCGGGGGCCGGACGGTCAACAGATACGCAGTATTTT.

This chain connects TRBV6-5 to TRBJ1-6; D is ambiguous. V was shortened by 0 bases and J by 5 bases, with 8 bases between the two germline ends. This CDR3 has 15 residues. Germline V gene data show CDR1 as MNHEY and CDR2 as SVGAGI. CDR3 sequence reads: CASSYSGQNNSPLHF. For the CDR3, the DNA is TGTGCCAGCAGTTACTCCGGGCAGAATAATTCACCCCTCCACTTT.

This chain uses TRBV5-1 with TRBJ2-1; D possibly matches TRBD1 or TRBD2 (5 bases each). The CDR3 has 13 amino acids. Between the trimmed V and J ends, which lost 3 bases and 7 bases, there was a span of 11 bases. The germline gives CDR1 SGHRS, CDR2 YFSETQ. The CDR3 loop is CASSYRDPNEQFF. DNA for the CDR3: TGCGCCAGCAGCTACCGGGACCCGAATGAGCAGTTCTTC.

The rearrangement uses TRBV11-2 and TRBJ2-1, with 15 bases identical to TRBD2. Germline CDR1 is SGHAT and CDR2 is FQNNGV. Germline trimming cut 5 bases from V and 4 bases from J; bases unmatched to any gene: 9. The CDR3 sequence is 18 residues long. The DNA of the CDR3 is TGTGCCAGCAGCGATCATATGGGACTAGCGGGGGGATACAATGAGCAGTTCTTC. The encoded protein is CASSDHMGLAGGYNEQFF. Full variable domain (remainder filled in from reference TRBV11-2 and TRBJ2-1): EAGVAQSPRYKIIEKRQSVAFWCNPISGHATLYWYQQILGQGPKLLIQFQNNGVVDDSQLPKDRFSAERLKGVDSTLKIQPAKLEDSAVYLCASSDHMGLAGGYNEQFFGPGTRLTVL.

The chain uses TRBV9 and TRBJ2-3, with TRBD1 identical over 9 bases. Trimming removed 1 base from V and 3 bases from J; junction bases left unmatched: 9. The germline V gene encodes CDR1 SGDLS and CDR2 YYNGEE. The CDR3 has 17 amino acids. CDR3 amino acids: CASSVTPGQGGTDTQYF. The CDR3 coding sequence is TGTGCCAGCAGCGTAACCCCGGGACAGGGTGGGACAGATACGCAGTATTTT. The full variable domain, its missing parts supplied by reference TRBV9 and TRBJ2-3, is DSGVTQTPKHLITATGQRVTLRCSPRSGDLSVYWYQQSLDQGLQFLIQYYNGEERAKGNILERFSAQQFPDLHSELNLSSLELGDSALYFCASSVTPGQGGTDTQYFGPGTRLTVL.

This clonotype was observed a single time. A read error may produce the germline difference seen at one junction end. The J gene is TRBJ2-5, the V gene TRBV5-1, with unresolved D. Per the germline V gene, CDR1 is SGHRS and CDR2 is YFSETQ. The CDR3 loop spans 14 amino acids. CDR3 bases: TGCGCCAGCAGCTTTAAAGCTCAGCGAGAGCCCCAGTACTTC. It encodes CASSFKAQREPQYF. The variable domain in full, with the rest retrieved from reference TRBV5-1 and TRBJ2-5, is KAGVTQTPRYLIKTRGQQVTLSCSPISGHRSVSWYQQTPGQGLQFLFEYFSETQRNKGNFPGRFSGRQFSNSRSEMNVSTLELGDSALYLCASSFKAQREPQYFGPGTRLLVL.

The chain has TRBV7-2 and TRBJ2-5, with D possibly being TRBD2 (6 bases). CDR1 and CDR2 (germline): SGHTA, FQGNSA. The germline V and J ends were trimmed by 4 bases and 3 bases, with 12 bases remaining between them. The CDR3 has 14 residues. The CDR3 coding sequence is TGTGCCAGCAGCTCCTCCGGGAGAAAAGAGACCCAGTACTTC. As protein: CASSSSGRKETQYF.

This clonotype came up many times. V is TRBV7-9 and J is TRBJ2-7, with 10 bases lining up with TRBD1. Trimming cost V 1 base and J 6 bases; bases outside gene matches: 12. The CDR3 runs 17 residues. From germline, CDR1 is SEHNR and CDR2 FQNEAQ (reference sequence). The CDR3 DNA sequence: TGTGCCAGCAGCTTAGGAGATCACTGGGGGACAGGGGCCGAGCAGTACTTC. It specifies CASSLGDHWGTGAEQYF.

This clonotype occurred a few times. This chain uses TRBV12-3 or TRBV12-4 with TRBJ2-3; TRBD2 matches at 8 bases. Germline trimming cut 9 bases from V and 5 bases from J; bases unmatched to any gene: 7. The CDR3 length is 13 residues. The CDR3 bases are TGTGCCAGTACCCAACGGGGGGGAGATACGCAGTATTTT. Its translation is CASTQRGGDTQYF.

This chain joins TRBV20-1 and TRBJ1-6; 7 bases are a match to TRBD1. Germline-derived CDR1 and CDR2 are DFQATT and SNEGSKA (reference sequence). The V segment lost 5 bases and the J segment 8 bases; nucleotides outside the gene matches: 6. The CDR3 runs to 13 residues. DNA for the CDR3: TGCAGTGCTCTGGGACAGCTGGATTCACCCCTCCACTTT. This translates into CSALGQLDSPLHF.

In this sample, this clonotype turned up a few times. The V call is TRBV29-1, the J call TRBJ2-3, with D perhaps TRBD2 (8 bases). V was cut by 3 bases and J by 4 bases, with 17 bases left in between. The CDR3 totals 15 residues. The germline V gene has CDR1 SQVTM and CDR2 ANQGSEA. DNA for the CDR3: TGCAGCGTTGAGTTACAGGGGACTAGGGCAGATACGCAGTATTTT. This sequence encodes CSVELQGTRADTQYF.

The gene calls are TRBV10-3 and TRBJ2-3; D call uncertain. The CDR3 has 12 residues. V was cut by 6 bases and J by 6 bases, with 10 bases left in between. Looked up from germline, CDR1 is ENHRY and CDR2 is SYGVKD. Written as DNA, the CDR3 is TGTGCCATCAGCCGAGGCGAGGATACGCAGTATTTT. Encoded protein: CAISRGEDTQYF.

This clonotype was seen a few times. This chain links TRBV20-1 with TRBJ1-1; D remains ambiguous. The ends were cut back, 6 bases at V and 0 bases at J, with 11 bases in the middle. The germline V gene encodes CDR1 DFQATT and CDR2 SNEGSKA (reference sequence). This CDR3 is 13 amino acids long. Written as DNA, the CDR3 is TGCAGTGCCCCCAGACACCTGAACACTGAAGCTTTCTTT. Residues: CSAPRHLNTEAFF.

The chain employs TRBV12-3 or TRBV12-4 and TRBJ1-1; D gene ambiguous. Trimming took 2 bases from V and 7 from J, leaving 11 bases between them. CDR3 length equals 13 residues. DNA of the CDR3: TGTGCCAGCAGTTTATTACAACGGGGTGAAGCTTTCTTT. Translation gives CASSLLQRGEAFF.

The V gene is TRBV7-9, the J gene TRBJ2-1; D is perhaps TRBD1 or TRBD2 (7 bases each). Deletions cut 2 bases from V and 2 bases from J, with 10 bases between. Germline V gene data show CDR1 as SEHNR and CDR2 as FQNEAQ (reference sequence). This CDR3 comprises 15 residues. CDR3 residues: CASSLQGGAYNEQFF. For the CDR3, the DNA is TGTGCCAGCAGCTTACAGGGGGGGGCCTACAATGAGCAGTTCTTC.

This clonotype has only a few counts. In DNA, the CDR3 is TGTGCCAGCAGCTACAAGAGGGGGGGCAGCAATGAGCAGTTCTTC. Protein product: CASSYKRGGSNEQFF. The chain joins TRBV5-6 to TRBJ2-1; D possibly corresponds to TRBD2 (7 bases). The CDR3 extends over 15 amino acids. Germline V gives CDR1 SGHDT, CDR2 YYEEEE. V lost 3 bases, J lost 6 bases, and 16 bases lay in between.

V and J are TRBV4-1 and TRBJ2-6; no clear D gene. From germline, CDR1 is MGHRA and CDR2 YSYEKL. The CDR3 covers 17 residues. Trimming cost V 1 base and J 0 bases, with 10 bases left between them. Here the CDR3 reads CASSQVLGYSGANVLTF. The DNA for the CDR3 is TGCGCCAGCAGCCAAGTTCTGGGATACTCTGGGGCCAACGTCCTGACTTTC.

This clonotype turned up a few times. The V and J genes are TRBV29-1 and TRBJ1-1; D is unresolved. Germline lookup yields CDR1 SQVTM and CDR2 ANQGSEA. The CDR3 spans 11 residues. Between the trimmed V and J ends, which lost 5 bases and 4 bases, there was a span of 8 bases. The CDR3: CSVLEGTEAFF. The CDR3 DNA is TGCAGCGTTCTAGAGGGCACTGAAGCTTTCTTT.